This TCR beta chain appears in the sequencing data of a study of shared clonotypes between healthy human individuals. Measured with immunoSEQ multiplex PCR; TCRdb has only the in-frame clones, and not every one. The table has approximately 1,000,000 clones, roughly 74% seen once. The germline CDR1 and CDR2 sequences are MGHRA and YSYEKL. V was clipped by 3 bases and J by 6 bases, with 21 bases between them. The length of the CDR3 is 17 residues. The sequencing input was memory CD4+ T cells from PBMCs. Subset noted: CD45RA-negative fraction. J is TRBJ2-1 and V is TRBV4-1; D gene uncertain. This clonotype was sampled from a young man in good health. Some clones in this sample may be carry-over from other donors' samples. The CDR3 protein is CASSQRTNTEPVNEQFF. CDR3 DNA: TGCGCCAGCAGCCAGAGGACGAACACAGAACCCGTCAATGAGCAGTTCTTC.